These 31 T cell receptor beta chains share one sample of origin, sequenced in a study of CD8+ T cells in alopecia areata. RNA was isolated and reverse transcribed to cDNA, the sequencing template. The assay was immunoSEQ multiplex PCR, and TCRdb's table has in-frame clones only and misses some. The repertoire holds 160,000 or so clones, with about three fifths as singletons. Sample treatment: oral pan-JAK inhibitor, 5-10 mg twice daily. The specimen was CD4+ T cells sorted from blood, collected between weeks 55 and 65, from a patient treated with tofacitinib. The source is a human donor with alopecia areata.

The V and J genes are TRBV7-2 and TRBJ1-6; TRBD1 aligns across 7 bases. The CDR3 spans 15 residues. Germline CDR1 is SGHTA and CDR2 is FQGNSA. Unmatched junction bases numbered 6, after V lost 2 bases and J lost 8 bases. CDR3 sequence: CASSLRRGTDSPLHF. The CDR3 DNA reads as TGTGCCAGCAGCTTAAGGAGGGGGACAGATTCACCCCTCCACTTT.

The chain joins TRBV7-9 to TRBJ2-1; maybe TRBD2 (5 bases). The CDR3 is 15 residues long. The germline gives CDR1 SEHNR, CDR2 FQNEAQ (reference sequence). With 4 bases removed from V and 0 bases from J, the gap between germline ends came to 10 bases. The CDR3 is CASSSRGFSYNEQFF. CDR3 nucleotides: TGTGCCAGCAGCTCCCGCGGGTTCTCCTACAATGAGCAGTTCTTC.

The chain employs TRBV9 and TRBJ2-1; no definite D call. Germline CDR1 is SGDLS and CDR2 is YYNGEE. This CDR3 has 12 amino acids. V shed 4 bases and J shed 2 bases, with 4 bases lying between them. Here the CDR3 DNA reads TGTGCCAGCAGCAATCCCTACAATGAGCAGTTCTTC. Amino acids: CASSNPYNEQFF. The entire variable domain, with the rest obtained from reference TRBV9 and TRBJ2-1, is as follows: DSGVTQTPKHLITATGQRVTLRCSPRSGDLSVYWYQQSLDQGLQFLIQYYNGEERAKGNILERFSAQQFPDLHSELNLSSLELGDSALYFCASSNPYNEQFFGPGTRLTVL.

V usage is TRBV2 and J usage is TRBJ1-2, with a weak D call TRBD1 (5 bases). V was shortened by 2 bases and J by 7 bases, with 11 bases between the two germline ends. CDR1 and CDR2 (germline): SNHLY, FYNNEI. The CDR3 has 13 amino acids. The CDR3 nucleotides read TGTGCCAGCAGTGAACAGGGTTTGGTTGGCTACACCTTC. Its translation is CASSEQGLVGYTF.

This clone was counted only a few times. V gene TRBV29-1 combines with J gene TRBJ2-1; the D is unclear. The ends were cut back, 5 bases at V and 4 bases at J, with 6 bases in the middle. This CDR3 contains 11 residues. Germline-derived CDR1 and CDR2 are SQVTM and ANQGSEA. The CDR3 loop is CSVLGYNEQFF. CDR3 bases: TGCAGCGTTTTAGGGTACAATGAGCAGTTCTTC.

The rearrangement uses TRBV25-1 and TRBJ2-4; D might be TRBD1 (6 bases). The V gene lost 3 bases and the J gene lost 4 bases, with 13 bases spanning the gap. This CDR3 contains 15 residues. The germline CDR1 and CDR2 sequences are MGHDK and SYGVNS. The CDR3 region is CASSDQTGSKNIQYF. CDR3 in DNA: TGTGCCAGCAGTGACCAGACAGGTTCAAAAAACATTCAGTACTTC.

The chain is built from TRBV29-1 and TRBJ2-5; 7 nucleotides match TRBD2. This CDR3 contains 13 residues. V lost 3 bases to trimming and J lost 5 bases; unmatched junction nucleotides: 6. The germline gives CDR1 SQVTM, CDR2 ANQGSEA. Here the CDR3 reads CSVDYGGVETQYF. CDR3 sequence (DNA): TGCAGCGTTGATTATGGGGGGGTTGAGACCCAGTACTTC.

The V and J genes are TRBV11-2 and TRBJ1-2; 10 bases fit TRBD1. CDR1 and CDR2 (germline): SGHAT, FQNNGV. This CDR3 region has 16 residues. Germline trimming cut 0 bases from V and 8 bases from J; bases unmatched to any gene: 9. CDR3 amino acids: CASSLDISGTGAGYTF. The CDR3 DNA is TGTGCCAGCAGCTTAGATATCAGTGGGACAGGGGCGGGCTACACCTTC.

CDR3 in amino acids: CASSPSGQGYDEQYF. DNA of the CDR3: TGTGCCAGCAGTCCCTCGGGACAGGGTTACGACGAGCAGTACTTC. The rearrangement uses TRBV28 and TRBJ2-7, with 9 bases aligning to TRBD1. With V trimmed by 5 bases and J by 5 bases, 10 bases remained unmatched. CDR3 length: 15 amino acids. Germline V lookup: CDR1 MDHEN, CDR2 SYDVKM.

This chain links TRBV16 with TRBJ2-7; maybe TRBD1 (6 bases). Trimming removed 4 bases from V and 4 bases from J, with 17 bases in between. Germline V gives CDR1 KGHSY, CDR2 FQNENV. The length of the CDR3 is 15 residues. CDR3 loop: CASSPITGSEYEQYF. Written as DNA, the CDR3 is TGTGCCAGCAGCCCCATCACAGGGAGTGAGTACGAGCAGTACTTC. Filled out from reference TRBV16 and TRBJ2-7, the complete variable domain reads GEEVAQTPKHLVRGEGQKAKLYCAPIKGHSYVFWYQQVLKNEFKFLISFQNENVFDETGMPKERFSAKCLPNSPCSLEIQATKLEDSAVYFCASSPITGSEYEQYFGPGTRLTVT.

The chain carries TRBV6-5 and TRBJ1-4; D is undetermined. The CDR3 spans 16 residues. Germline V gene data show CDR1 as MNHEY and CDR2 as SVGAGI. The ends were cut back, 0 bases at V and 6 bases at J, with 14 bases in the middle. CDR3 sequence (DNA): TGTGCCAGCAGTTACTCGAGAAGAGGAACCTATGAAAAACTGTTTTTT. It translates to CASSYSRRGTYEKLFF.

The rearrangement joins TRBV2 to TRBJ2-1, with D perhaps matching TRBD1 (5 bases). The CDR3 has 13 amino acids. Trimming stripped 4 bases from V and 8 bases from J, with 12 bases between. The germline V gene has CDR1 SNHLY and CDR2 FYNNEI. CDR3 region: CASSAAGSDEQFF. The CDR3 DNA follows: TGTGCCAGCAGTGCTGCAGGGTCCGATGAGCAGTTCTTC.

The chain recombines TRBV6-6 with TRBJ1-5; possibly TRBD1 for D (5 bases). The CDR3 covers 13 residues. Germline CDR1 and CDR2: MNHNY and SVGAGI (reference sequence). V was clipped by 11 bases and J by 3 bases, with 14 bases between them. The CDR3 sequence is CAAGGALNQPQHF. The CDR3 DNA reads TGTGCCGCGGGCGGGGCTCTCAATCAGCCCCAGCATTTT.

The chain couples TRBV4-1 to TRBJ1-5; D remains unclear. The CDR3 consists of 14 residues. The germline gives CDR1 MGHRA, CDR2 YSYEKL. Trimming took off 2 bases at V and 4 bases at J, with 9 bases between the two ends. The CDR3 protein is CASSQLGTNQPQHF. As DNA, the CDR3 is TGCGCCAGCAGCCAATTAGGTACGAATCAGCCCCAGCATTTT.

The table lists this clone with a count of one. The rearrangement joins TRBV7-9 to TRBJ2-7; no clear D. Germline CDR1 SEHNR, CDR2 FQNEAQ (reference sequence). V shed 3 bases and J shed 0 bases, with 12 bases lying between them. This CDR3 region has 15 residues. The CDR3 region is CASSLDKHSSYEQYF. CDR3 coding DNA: TGTGCCAGCAGCTTGGATAAACATAGCTCCTACGAGCAGTACTTC. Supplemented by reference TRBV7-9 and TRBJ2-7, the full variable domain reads DTGVSQNPRHKITKRGQNVTFRCDPISEHNRLYWYRQTLGQGPEFLTYFQNEAQLEKSRLLSDRFSAERPKGSFSTLEIQRTEQGDSAMYLCASSLDKHSSYEQYFGPGTRLTVT.

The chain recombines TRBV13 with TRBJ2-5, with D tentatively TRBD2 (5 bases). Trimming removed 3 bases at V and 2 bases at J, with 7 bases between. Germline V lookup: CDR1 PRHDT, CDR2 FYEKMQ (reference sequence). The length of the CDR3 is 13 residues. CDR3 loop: CASSFPGQETQYF. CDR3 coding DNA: TGTGCCAGCAGCTTTCCGGGGCAAGAGACCCAGTACTTC.

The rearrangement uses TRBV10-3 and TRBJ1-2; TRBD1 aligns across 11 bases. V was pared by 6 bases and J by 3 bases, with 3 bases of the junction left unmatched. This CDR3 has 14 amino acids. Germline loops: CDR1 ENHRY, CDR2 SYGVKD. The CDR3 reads CAISGTGGHYGYTF. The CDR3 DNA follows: TGTGCCATCAGCGGGACAGGGGGACACTATGGCTACACCTTC.

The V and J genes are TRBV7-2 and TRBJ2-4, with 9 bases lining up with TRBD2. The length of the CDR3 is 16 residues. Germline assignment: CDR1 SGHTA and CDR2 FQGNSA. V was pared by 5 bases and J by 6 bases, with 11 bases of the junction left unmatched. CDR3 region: CASSHRGGGELNIQYF. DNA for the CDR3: TGTGCCAGCAGCCATCGCGGCGGGGGGGAACTAAACATTCAGTACTTC.

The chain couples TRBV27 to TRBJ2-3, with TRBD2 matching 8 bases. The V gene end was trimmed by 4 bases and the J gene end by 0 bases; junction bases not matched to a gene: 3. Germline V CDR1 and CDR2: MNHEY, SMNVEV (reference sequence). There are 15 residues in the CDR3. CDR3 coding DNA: TGTGCCAGCAGTTGGGCGGGGGGCAGCACAGATACGCAGTATTTT. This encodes CASSWAGGSTDTQYF.

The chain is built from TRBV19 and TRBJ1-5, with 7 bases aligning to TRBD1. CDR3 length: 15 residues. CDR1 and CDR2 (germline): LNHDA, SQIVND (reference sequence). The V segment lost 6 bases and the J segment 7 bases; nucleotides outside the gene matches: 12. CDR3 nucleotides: TGTGCCAGTAGCCGAACTCACAGGGGAGGACAGCCCCAGCATTTT. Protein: CASSRTHRGGQPQHF.

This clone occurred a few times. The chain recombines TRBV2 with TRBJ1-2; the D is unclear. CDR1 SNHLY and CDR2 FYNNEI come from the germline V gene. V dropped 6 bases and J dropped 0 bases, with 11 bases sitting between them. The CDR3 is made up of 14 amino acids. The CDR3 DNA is TGTGCCAGCAGACAACAGACTACTAACTATGGCTACACCTTC. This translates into CASRQQTTNYGYTF.

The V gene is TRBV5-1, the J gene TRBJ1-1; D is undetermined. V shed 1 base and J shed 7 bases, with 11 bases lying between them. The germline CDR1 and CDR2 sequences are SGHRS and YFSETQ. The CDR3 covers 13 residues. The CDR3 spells CASSLSGFGEAFF. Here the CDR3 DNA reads TGCGCCAGCAGCTTGAGCGGGTTCGGTGAAGCTTTCTTT.

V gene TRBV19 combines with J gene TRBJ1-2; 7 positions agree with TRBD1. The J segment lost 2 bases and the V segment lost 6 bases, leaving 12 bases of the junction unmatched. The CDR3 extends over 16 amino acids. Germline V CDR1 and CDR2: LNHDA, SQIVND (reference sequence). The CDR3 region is CASRIQGEHLNYGYTF. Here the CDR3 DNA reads TGTGCCAGTAGGATTCAGGGGGAGCATCTAAACTATGGCTACACCTTC. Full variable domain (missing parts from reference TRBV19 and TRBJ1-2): DGGITQSPKYLFRKEGQNVTLSCEQNLNHDAMYWYRQDPGQGLRLIYYSQIVNDFQKGDIAEGYSVSREKKESFPLTVTSAQKNPTAFYLCASRIQGEHLNYGYTFGSGTRLTVV.

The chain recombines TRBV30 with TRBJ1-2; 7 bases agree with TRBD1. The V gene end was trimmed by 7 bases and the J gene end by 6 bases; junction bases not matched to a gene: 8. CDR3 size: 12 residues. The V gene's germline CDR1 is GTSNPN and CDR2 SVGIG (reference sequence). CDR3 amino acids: CASNTGVDGYTF. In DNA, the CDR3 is TGTGCCTCAAATACAGGGGTTGATGGCTACACCTTC.

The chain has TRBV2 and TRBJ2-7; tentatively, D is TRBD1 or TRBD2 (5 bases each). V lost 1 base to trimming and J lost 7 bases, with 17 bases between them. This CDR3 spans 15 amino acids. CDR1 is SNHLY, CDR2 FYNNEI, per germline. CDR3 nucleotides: TGTGCCAGCAGTGAAGGTGGCAGGGACGGCGGAGAGCAGTACTTC. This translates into CASSEGGRDGGEQYF.

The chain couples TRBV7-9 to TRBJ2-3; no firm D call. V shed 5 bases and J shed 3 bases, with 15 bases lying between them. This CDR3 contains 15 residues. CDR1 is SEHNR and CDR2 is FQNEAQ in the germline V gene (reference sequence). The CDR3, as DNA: TGTGCCAGCAGCCCCACCCGGGCCGTGACAGATACGCAGTATTTT. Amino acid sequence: CASSPTRAVTDTQYF.

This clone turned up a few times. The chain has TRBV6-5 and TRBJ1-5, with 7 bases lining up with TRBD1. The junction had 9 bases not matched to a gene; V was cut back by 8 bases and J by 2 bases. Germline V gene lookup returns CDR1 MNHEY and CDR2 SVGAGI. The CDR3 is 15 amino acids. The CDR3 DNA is TGTGCCAGCCTCCGGGACAGTTTTGGCAATCAGCCCCAGCATTTT. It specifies CASLRDSFGNQPQHF.

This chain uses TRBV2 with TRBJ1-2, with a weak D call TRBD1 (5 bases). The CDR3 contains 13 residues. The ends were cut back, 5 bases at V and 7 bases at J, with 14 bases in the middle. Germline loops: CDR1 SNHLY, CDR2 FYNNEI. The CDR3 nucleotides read TGTGCCAGCAGTCCGACGGAGGGGTTTGGCTACACCTTC. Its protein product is CASSPTEGFGYTF.

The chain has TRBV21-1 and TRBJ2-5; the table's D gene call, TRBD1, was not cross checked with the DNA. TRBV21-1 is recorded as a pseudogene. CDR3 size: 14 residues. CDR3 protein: CASSRDREQETQYF. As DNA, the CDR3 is TGTGCCAGCAGCAGGGACAGGGAGCAAGAGACCCAGTACTTC.

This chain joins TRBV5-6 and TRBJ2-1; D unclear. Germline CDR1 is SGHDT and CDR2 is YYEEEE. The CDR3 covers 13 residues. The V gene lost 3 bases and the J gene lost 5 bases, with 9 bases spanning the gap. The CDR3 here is CASSSRLDNEQFF. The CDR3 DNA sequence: TGTGCCAGCAGCTCCAGACTGGACAATGAGCAGTTCTTC.

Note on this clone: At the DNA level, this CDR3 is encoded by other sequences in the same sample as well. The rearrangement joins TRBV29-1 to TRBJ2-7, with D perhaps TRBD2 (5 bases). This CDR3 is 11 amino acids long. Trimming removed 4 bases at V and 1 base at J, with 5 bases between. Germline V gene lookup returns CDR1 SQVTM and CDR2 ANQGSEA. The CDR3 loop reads CSVGGSYEQYF. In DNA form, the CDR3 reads TGCAGCGTTGGAGGGTCCTACGAGCAGTACTTC.